This TCR beta chain was captured in a study of blood T cell repertoires in COVID-19. Study-wide context: There were acute and convalescent COVID-19 samples, and they came from the United States, Italy and Spain.

Per the authors' pipeline: Quantification of nucleated cells was approximated via reference gene primer amplification. Sequencing used immunoSEQ multiplex PCR; TCRdb keeps in-frame clones, though not all of them. V, J and clone size were drawn from that table, and D and trimming were deduced from the DNA. The sample yields roughly 230,000 clones, just under 85% seen once. CDR3 length equals 15 residues. After removal of 6 bases from V and 2 bases from J, the junction contained 6 bases not matched to a gene. Per germline, CDR1 SEHNR and CDR2 FQNEAQ (reference sequence). Material: peripheral blood. This clonotype was sampled from an older woman with active or convalescent COVID-19. The chain has TRBV7-9 and TRBJ1-5; the match to TRBD1 covers 8 bases. CDR3 bases: TGTGCCAGCAGTCAGGGGGCGCGTGGCAATCAGCCCCAGCATTTT. It is translated as CASSQGARGNQPQHF.